Following are 18 T cell receptor beta chains from one sample sequenced in a study of blood T cell repertoires in COVID-19. The repertoire was sequenced with immunoSEQ multiplex PCR; TCRdb's copy has only in-frame clones and lacks some. The table lists about 73,000 clones, 80% to 85% of them singletons. Sequenced: peripheral blood. All receptors derive from an older woman with acute or convalescent COVID-19.

This chain uses TRBV29-1 with TRBJ2-3, with TRBD2 identical over 8 bases. V lost 5 bases to trimming and J lost 1 base; unmatched junction nucleotides: 5. Germline CDR1 SQVTM, CDR2 ANQGSEA. This CDR3 has 14 residues. CDR3 nucleotide sequence: TGCAGCGTTTCCGGGGGGGTCGGCACAGATACGCAGTATTTT. It codes for CSVSGGVGTDTQYF.

The table lists this clone with a few counts. The chain combines TRBV19 with TRBJ2-5; TRBD1 might be the D (6 bases). The V and J ends lost 4 bases and 5 bases respectively, with 14 bases between them. The length of the CDR3 is 14 residues. CDR1 and CDR2 from the germline V gene are LNHDA and SQIVND (reference sequence). The CDR3 reads CASSKQGFDETQYF. The CDR3, as DNA: TGTGCCAGTAGTAAACAGGGTTTCGACGAGACCCAGTACTTC.

The V call is TRBV19, the J call TRBJ1-5; D is undetermined. CDR3 size: 13 residues. Germline V gene data show CDR1 as LNHDA and CDR2 as SQIVND (reference sequence). V lost 3 bases, J lost 2 bases, and 5 bases lay in between. The DNA of the CDR3 is TGTGCCAGTAGTATGGCTGGCAATCAGCCCCAGCATTTT. The encoded protein is CASSMAGNQPQHF.

The chain links TRBV3-1 (or the pseudogene TRBV3-2) to TRBJ2-2; D is perhaps TRBD2 (5 bases). Germline assignment: CDR1 LGHDT and CDR2 YNNKEL (reference sequence). The CDR3 sequence is 19 residues long. Between the trimmed V and J ends, which lost 0 bases and 5 bases, there was a span of 22 bases. CDR3 region: CASSQDWRRTSLGTGELFF. CDR3 in DNA: TGTGCCAGCAGCCAAGATTGGCGGCGGACTTCCTTAGGGACCGGGGAGCTGTTTTTT.

The chain recombines TRBV29-1 with TRBJ1-1; D gene uncertain. This CDR3 is 12 amino acids long. The ends were cut back, 5 bases at V and 0 bases at J, with 7 bases in the middle. Germline CDR1 reads SQVTM; CDR2 reads ANQGSEA. CDR3 residues: CSVSAVNTEAFF. The CDR3 nucleotides read TGCAGCGTTTCTGCGGTGAACACTGAAGCTTTCTTT.

V usage is TRBV25-1 and J usage is TRBJ2-2; D possibly corresponds to TRBD2 (6 bases). There are 13 residues in the CDR3. Between the trimmed V and J ends, which lost 2 bases and 7 bases, there was a span of 8 bases. Germline assignment: CDR1 MGHDK and CDR2 SYGVNS. This chain's CDR3 is CASSEQGGGELFF. For the CDR3, the DNA is TGTGCCAGCAGTGAACAGGGAGGCGGGGAGCTGTTTTTT.

The CDR3 loop is CAWRTTGGYGYTF. CDR3 bases: TGTGCCTGGAGGACCACAGGGGGCTATGGCTACACCTTC. The chain couples TRBV30 to TRBJ1-2; TRBD1 aligns across 8 bases. From germline, CDR1 is GTSNPN and CDR2 SVGIG (reference sequence). The junction had 4 bases not matched to a gene; V was cut back by 3 bases and J by 4 bases. This CDR3 is built from 13 residues.

V gene TRBV5-1 combines with J gene TRBJ1-1, with a tentative D call TRBD1 (5 bases). V shed 4 bases and J shed 1 base, with 11 bases lying between them. The CDR3 sequence is 14 residues long. Germline V lookup: CDR1 SGHRS, CDR2 YFSETQ. DNA of the CDR3: TGCGCCAGCAGCCCGGGGGGTCGGAACACTGAAGCTTTCTTT. This encodes CASSPGGRNTEAFF.

The chain has TRBV7-8 and TRBJ1-1; a weak D match, TRBD1 (5 bases). Per germline, CDR1 SGHVS and CDR2 FQNEAQ. CDR3 size: 13 residues. V was cut by 5 bases and J by 5 bases, with 12 bases left in between. CDR3 loop: CASSNIRGTEAFF. In DNA, the CDR3 is TGTGCCAGCAGCAATATCCGGGGGACTGAAGCTTTCTTT.

V usage is TRBV6-5 and J usage is TRBJ2-5; D remains ambiguous. The V end was cut by 1 base, the J end by 2 bases, with 8 bases between. The CDR3 loop spans 14 amino acids. Germline V gives CDR1 MNHEY, CDR2 SVGAGI. Here the CDR3 DNA reads TGTGCCAGCAGTTACTTCGGCGGACAAGAGACCCAGTACTTC. It yields the protein CASSYFGGQETQYF.

The chain joins TRBV5-4 to TRBJ2-2; no definite D call. In germline, CDR1 is SGHNT, CDR2 YYREEE (reference sequence). The CDR3 runs to 12 residues. The V end was cut by 0 bases, the J end by 6 bases, with 3 bases between. The CDR3 here is CASSLASGELFF. As DNA, the CDR3 is TGTGCCAGCAGCTTGGCTTCCGGGGAGCTGTTTTTT.

CDR3 in amino acids: CASSIPHAGTGSRKLFF. As DNA, the CDR3 is TGTGCCAGTAGTATCCCTCACGCCGGGACAGGGTCTCGAAAACTGTTTTTT. This chain links TRBV19 with TRBJ1-4, with TRBD1 matching 9 bases. CDR1 and CDR2 (germline): LNHDA, SQIVND (reference sequence). The trim removed 3 bases at V and 10 bases at J, leaving 15 bases unmatched. The CDR3 is made up of 17 amino acids.

J is TRBJ2-5 and V is TRBV27, with D possibly being TRBD1 (6 bases). This CDR3 has 21 residues. From germline, CDR1 is MNHEY and CDR2 SMNVEV (reference sequence). Trimming pared 0 bases from V and 2 bases from J, leaving 28 bases between. CDR3 nucleotides: TGTGCCAGCAGTTTATCGCCCCCGTCGACAGGCCAACGGGAATATCAAGAGACCCAGTACTTC. The encoded protein is CASSLSPPSTGQREYQETQYF.

This clone occurred a few times. V is TRBV28 and J is TRBJ1-2; TRBD1 matches 7 bases. The junction had 11 bases not matched to a gene; V was cut back by 8 bases and J by 2 bases. The CDR3 sequence is 15 residues long. CDR1 MDHEN and CDR2 SYDVKM come from the germline V gene. For the CDR3, the DNA is TGTGCCAGCCGAAGACACGGACAGGCCAACTATGGCTACACCTTC. This codes for CASRRHGQANYGYTF.

In its sample, this clone was seen once. The chain carries TRBV19 and TRBJ1-5; D unresolved. Germline V CDR1 and CDR2: LNHDA, SQIVND (reference sequence). Trimming left V 3 bases short and J 1 base short, with 7 bases between. The CDR3 runs to 14 residues. The CDR3 region has the DNA TGTGCCAGTAGTATTAGGAGAAGCAATCAGCCCCAGCATTTT. It translates to CASSIRRSNQPQHF.

The chain couples TRBV30 to TRBJ2-5, with TRBD2 matching 11 bases. Germline V lookup: CDR1 GTSNPN, CDR2 SVGIG (reference sequence). The CDR3 sequence is 16 residues long. V shed 1 base, J shed 1 base, and the junction held 5 bases outside the gene matches. The CDR3 DNA is TGTGCCTGGAGTGGATTAGCGGGAGGGGGCCAAGAGACCCAGTACTTC. Translation gives CAWSGLAGGGQETQYF.

V and J are TRBV2 and TRBJ1-2; D is uncertain. The CDR3 runs 13 residues. Germline assignment: CDR1 SNHLY and CDR2 FYNNEI. The V and J ends lost 8 bases and 8 bases respectively, with 18 bases between them. Here the CDR3 DNA reads TGTGCCAGCGGGGAGGTGGAAGGAATGGGCTACACCTTC. Encoded protein: CASGEVEGMGYTF. The full variable domain, with the rest looked up from reference TRBV2 and TRBJ1-2, is EPEVTQTPSHQVTQMGQEVILRCVPISNHLYFYWYRQILGQKVEFLVSFYNNEISEKSEIFDDQFSVERPDGSNFTLKIRSTKLEDSAMYFCASGEVEGMGYTFGSGTRLTVV.

The chain couples TRBV2 to TRBJ2-5, with D unresolved. Germline V gene lookup returns CDR1 SNHLY and CDR2 FYNNEI. The V and J ends lost 7 bases and 0 bases respectively, with 12 bases between them. The CDR3 has 14 residues. CDR3 sequence (DNA): TGTGCCAGCATTGGCGCGGAGAACCAAGAGACCCAGTACTTC. It encodes CASIGAENQETQYF.